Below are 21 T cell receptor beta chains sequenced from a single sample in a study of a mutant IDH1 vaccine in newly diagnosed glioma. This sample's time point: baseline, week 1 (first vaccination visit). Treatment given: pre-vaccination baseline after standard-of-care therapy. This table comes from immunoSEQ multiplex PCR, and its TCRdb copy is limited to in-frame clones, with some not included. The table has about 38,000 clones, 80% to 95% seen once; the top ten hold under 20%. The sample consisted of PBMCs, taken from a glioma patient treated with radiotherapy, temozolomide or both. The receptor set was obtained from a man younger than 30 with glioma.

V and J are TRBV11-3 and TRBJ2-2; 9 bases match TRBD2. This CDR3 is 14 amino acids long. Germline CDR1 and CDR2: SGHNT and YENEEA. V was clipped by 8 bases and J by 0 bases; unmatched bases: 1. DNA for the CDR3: TGTGCCAGCGCGGGGGGGCCGAACACCGGGGAGCTGTTTTTT. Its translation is CASAGGPNTGELFF.

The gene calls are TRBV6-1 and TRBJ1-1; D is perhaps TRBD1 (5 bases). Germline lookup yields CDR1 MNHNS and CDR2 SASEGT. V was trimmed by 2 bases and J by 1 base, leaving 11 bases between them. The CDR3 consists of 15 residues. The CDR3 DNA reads TGTGCCAGCAGTGAACGACAGCTTCCGAACACTGAAGCTTTCTTT. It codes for CASSERQLPNTEAFF.

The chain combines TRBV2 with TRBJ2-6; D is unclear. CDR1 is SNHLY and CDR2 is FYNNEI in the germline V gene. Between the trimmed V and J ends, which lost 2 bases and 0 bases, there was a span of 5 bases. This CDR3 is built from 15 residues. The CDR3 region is CASSEQSSGANVLTF. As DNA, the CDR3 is TGTGCCAGCAGTGAACAGAGCTCTGGGGCCAACGTCCTGACTTTC.

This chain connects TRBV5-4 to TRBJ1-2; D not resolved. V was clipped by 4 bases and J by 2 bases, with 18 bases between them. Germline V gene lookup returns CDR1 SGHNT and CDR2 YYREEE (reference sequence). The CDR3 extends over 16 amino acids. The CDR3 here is CASSPRVARMNYGYTF. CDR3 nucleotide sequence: TGTGCCAGCAGCCCAAGGGTGGCCAGGATGAACTATGGCTACACCTTC.

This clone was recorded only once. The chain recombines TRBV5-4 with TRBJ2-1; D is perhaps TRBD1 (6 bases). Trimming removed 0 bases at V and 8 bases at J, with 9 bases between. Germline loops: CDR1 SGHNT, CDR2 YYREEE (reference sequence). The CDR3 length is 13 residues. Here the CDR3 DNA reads TGTGCCAGCAGCTTGGCAGGGGTCGATGAGCAGTTCTTC. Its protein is CASSLAGVDEQFF.

DNA for the CDR3: TGTGCCATCAGTGAGTCGGCAGGGGCGAGGACTGAAGCTTTCTTT. Translated, it gives CAISESAGARTEAFF. This chain uses TRBV10-3 with TRBJ1-1; D possibly corresponds to TRBD1 (6 bases). Trimming removed 0 bases from V and 5 bases from J, with 13 bases in between. Germline V gene data show CDR1 as ENHRY and CDR2 as SYGVKD. The CDR3 has 15 residues.

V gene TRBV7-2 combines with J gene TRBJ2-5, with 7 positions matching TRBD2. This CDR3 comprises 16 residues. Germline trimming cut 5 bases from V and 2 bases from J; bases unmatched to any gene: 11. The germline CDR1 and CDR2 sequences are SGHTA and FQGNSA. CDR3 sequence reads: CASSLGLGGGQETQYF. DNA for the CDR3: TGTGCCAGCAGCCTTGGACTGGGGGGAGGGCAAGAGACCCAGTACTTC.

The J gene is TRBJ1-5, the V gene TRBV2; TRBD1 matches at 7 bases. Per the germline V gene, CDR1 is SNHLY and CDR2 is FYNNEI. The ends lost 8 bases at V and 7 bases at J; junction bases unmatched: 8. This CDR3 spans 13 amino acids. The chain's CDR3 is CASSGNRGQPQHF. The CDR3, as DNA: TGTGCCAGCTCCGGTAACAGGGGACAGCCCCAGCATTTT.

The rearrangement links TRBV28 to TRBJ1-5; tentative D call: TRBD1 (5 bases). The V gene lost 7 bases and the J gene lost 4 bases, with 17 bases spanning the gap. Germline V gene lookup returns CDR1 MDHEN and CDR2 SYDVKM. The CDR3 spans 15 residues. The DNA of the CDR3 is TGTGCCAGCATCCGGGGGGGGGAAATAAATCAGCCCCAGCATTTT. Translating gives CASIRGGEINQPQHF. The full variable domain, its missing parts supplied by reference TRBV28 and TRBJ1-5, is DVKVTQSSRYLVKRTGEKVFLECVQDMDHENMFWYRQDPGLGLRLIYFSYDVKMKEKGDIPEGYSVSREKKERFSLILESASTNQTSMYLCASIRGGEINQPQHFGDGTRLSIL.

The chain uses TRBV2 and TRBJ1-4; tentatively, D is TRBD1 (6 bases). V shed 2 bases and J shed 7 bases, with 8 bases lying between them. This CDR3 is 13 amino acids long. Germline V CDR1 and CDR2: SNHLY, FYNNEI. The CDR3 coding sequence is TGTGCCAGCAGTGAACGCAGGGGTGAAAAACTGTTTTTT. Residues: CASSERRGEKLFF.

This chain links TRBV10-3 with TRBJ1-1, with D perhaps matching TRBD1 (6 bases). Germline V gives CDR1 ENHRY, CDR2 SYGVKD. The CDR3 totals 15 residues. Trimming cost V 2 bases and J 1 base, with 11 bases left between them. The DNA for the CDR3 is TGTGCCATCAGTGAGCAGGGGAGGTCGAACACTGAAGCTTTCTTT. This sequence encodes CAISEQGRSNTEAFF.

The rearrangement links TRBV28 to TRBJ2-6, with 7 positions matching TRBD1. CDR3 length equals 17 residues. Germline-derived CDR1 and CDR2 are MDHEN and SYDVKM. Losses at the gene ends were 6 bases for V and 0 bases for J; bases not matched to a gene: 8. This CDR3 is CASSTGVSSSGANVLTF. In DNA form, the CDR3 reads TGTGCCAGCAGCACAGGGGTGTCGAGCTCTGGGGCCAACGTCCTGACTTTC.

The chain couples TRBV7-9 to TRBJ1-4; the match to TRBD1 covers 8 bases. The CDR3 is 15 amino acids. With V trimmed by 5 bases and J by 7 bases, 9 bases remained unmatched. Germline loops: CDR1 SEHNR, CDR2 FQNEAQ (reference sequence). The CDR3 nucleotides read TGTGCCAGCAGCCCCCAGGGGACAGGCGGTGAAAAACTGTTTTTT. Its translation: CASSPQGTGGEKLFF.

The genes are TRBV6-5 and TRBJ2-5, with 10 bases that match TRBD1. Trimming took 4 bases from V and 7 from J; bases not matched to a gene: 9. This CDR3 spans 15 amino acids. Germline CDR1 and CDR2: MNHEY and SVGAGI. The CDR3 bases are TGTGCCAGCAGTTTCGACAGGGGGCTAGGGGGGACCCAGTACTTC. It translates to CASSFDRGLGGTQYF.

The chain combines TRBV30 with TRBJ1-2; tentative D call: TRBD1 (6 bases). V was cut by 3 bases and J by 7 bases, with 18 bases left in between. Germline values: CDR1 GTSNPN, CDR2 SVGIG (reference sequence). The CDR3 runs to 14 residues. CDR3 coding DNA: TGTGCCTGGAGCCAGGGGACTCGGCCACTTGGCTACACCTTC. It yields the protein CAWSQGTRPLGYTF. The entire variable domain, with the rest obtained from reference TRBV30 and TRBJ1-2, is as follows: SQTIHQWPATLVQPVGSPLSLECTVEGTSNPNLYWYRQAAGRGLQLLFYSVGIGQISSEVPQNLSASRPQDRQFILSSKKLLLSDSGFYLCAWSQGTRPLGYTFGSGTRLTVV.

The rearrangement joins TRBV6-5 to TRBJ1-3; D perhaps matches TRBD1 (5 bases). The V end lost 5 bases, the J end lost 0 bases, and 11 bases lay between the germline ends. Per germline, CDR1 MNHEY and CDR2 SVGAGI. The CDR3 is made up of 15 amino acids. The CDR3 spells CASSRDGISGNTIYF. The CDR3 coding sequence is TGTGCCAGCAGTCGGGACGGGATCTCTGGAAACACCATATATTTT.

The CDR3 loop is CANTPETNYGYTF. As DNA, the CDR3 is TGTGCCAACACCCCAGAGACTAACTATGGCTACACCTTC. The rearrangement uses TRBV7-2 and TRBJ1-2; no reliable D call. CDR3 length: 13 residues. Trimming shortened V by 10 bases and J by 0 bases, and 12 bases separated the two germline ends. Germline CDR1 is SGHTA and CDR2 is FQGNSA.

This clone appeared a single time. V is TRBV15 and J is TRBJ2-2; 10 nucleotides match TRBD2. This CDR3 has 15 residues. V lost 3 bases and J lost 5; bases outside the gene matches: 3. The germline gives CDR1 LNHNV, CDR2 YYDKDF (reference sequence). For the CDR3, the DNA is TGTGCCACCAGCAGGCTTAGCGGGAGGACCGGGGAGCTGTTTTTT. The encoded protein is CATSRLSGRTGELFF.

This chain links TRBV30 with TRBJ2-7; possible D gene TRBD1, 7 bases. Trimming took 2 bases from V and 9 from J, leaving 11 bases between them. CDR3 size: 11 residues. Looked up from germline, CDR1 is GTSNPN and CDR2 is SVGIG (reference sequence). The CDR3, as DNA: TGTGCCTGGAGTCAGGGGGGCGGGCAGTACTTC. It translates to CAWSQGGGQYF.

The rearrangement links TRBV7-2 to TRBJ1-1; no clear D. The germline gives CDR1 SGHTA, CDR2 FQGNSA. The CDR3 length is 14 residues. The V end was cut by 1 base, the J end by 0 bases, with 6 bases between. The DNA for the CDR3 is TGTGCCAGCAGCTTAGGGCCCGTGAACACTGAAGCTTTCTTT. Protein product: CASSLGPVNTEAFF.

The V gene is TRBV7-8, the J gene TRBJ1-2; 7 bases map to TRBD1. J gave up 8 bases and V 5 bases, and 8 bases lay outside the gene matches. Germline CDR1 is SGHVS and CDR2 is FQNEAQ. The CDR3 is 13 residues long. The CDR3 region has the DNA TGTGCCAGCAGCCATGGACAGGTGGGGGGCTACACCTTC. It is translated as CASSHGQVGGYTF.